This TCR beta chain stems from a study of Tregs in tolerant kidney transplant recipients. Study-level points and caveats: Biological reproducibility was not directly addressed, but technical replication error appeared minimal. The small number of patients limits these findings pending further validation.

Generated by immunoSEQ multiplex PCR, the TCRdb table keeps only in-frame clones and is missing some. In the table there are tens of thousands of clones, about 90% of which are singletons. CDR1 and CDR2 (germline): LNHDA, SQIVND (reference sequence). This CDR3 region has 16 residues. A remark on this clone: Its cognate antigen is unknown. The junction differs from germline at one of its ends, possibly a read error. Other DNA sequences in this sample translate to the same CDR3.

The nonmyeloablative bone marrow transplants came from related graft donors, with transient mixed chimerism. The chain recombines TRBV19 with TRBJ1-6, with TRBD1 identical over 7 bases. The sequence was obtained from a human patient who received a combined kidney and bone marrow transplant. Certain T cells may be donor cells from the graft. The sequences come from CD4+ T cells from blood (PBMCs), collected 6 months after the transplant. CDR3 nucleotides: TGTGCCAGTAGGACACGAGGGGGCAACAATAATTCCCCCCTCCACTTT. Amino acids: CASRTRGGNNNSPLHF.